This section outlines one T cell receptor (beta chain) sequence together with its context. The target antigen is unknown. The data were obtained in a study of cytomegalovirus exposure and HLA in healthy donors. The assay was immunoSEQ multiplex PCR, and TCRdb's table has in-frame clones only and misses some. The sample lists 150,000 to 200,000 clones, about 81% occurring once. Findings and caveats of the study: TCR sequences were mostly rare, though some public TCRs occurred in many donors. The authors enumerated around 150 TCR beta chains as linked to cytomegalovirus. Later, an analysis found that TCR clusters from the first cohort tended to co-occur in the 130 or so validation repertoires.

Germline V CDR1 and CDR2: MGHRA, YSYEKL. V was shortened by 5 bases and J by 2 bases, with 27 bases between the two germline ends. The CDR3 length is 19 residues. The material sequenced was PBMCs. This sequence joins TRBV4-1 and TRBJ1-2, with D possibly being TRBD1 (6 bases). The clonotype was recovered from a woman aged 30 to 39 in good health and CMV-seronegative. DNA of the CDR3: TGCGCCAGCAGCTTAGGACTCCGGGCAGGGGTAGATTCAAACTATGGCTACACCTTC. It encodes CASSLGLRAGVDSNYGYTF.